Described below is a single T cell receptor beta chain sequence and its context. Its antigen remains unidentified. No much larger clonotype is one base removed from it; base qualities were not supplied. What this sample's time point label stands for: sample from a COVID-19-recovered individual after infection. Patients who had recovered from mild-to-severe COVID-19 served as donors. Memory T cell samples that were not cultured went straight to sequencing right after ex vivo isolation. From peripheral blood mononuclear cells, the researchers isolated CD4+ total memory, central memory, effector memory and circulating T follicular helper cells. This record belongs to a study of CD4 T cell repertoires in COVID-19 (dated by TCRdb to the early 2020s). Study-level background: To analyze cross-reactivity, the CFSE-low cells were expanded with IL-2 for around eleven days and then labeled again and restimulated with spike proteins from other coronaviruses. In COVID-19-recovered individuals, the study described naturally processed CD4+ T cell responses to SARS-CoV-2 spike and nucleoprotein and used TCR Vbeta sequencing to evaluate clonal composition. In a few recovered individuals, the TCR Vbeta repertoire of SARS-CoV-2-reactive T cells was analyzed at the subset level. The paper's findings and limits, for the study overall: Between roughly 7 and 28% of SARS-CoV-2 clonotypes were also detected in secondary cultures stimulated with SARS-CoV and/or HKU1 spike, a finding consistent with cross-reactivity. Several of the most expanded SARS-CoV-2-reactive clonotypes were found to be shared between two or all three memory subsets, suggesting intraclonal diversification.

Libraries were built with the immunoSEQ multiplex PCR assay. The authors' analysis ran thus. The Chao-Jaccard similarity index and counts of shared clonotypes were used to quantify repertoire overlap between subsets. The table was pulled from immuneACCESS by TCRdb, which kept in-frame rearrangements only. Such tables lose some clones; where checked, under half of the loss comes from unresolved V genes, and the rest has no known cause. V and J calls and clone size follow that table, whereas D and trimming were derived from the DNA. This sample has 60,000 to 90,000 clones in its table, and about four fifths of those were observed once. The ten largest clones take up roughly 0.6% of the sample. CDR1 and CDR2, per the germline V gene, are MDHEN and SYDVKM. The CDR3, cysteine through phenylalanine, is 14 amino acids long. The CDR3 DNA has 42 bases and is translated from base 1. The V and J ends are trimmed by 4 bases and 2 bases, leaving 12 bases between them.

The receptor comes from a human donor who had COVID-19. The material was CD4+ T cells from peripheral blood, obtained after recovery from COVID-19. The V and J genes are TRBV28 and TRBJ2-7; 6 matching bases give a weak D call of TRBD2. The DNA reads TGTGCCAGCAGTTCTCCAGGGAGGACCTACGAGCAGTACTTC. Its translation is CASSSPGRTYEQYF. The CDR3, completed at both ends by the reference TRBV28 and TRBJ2-7 genes, gives the full variable domain DVKVTQSSRYLVKRTGEKVFLECVQDMDHENMFWYRQDPGLGLRLIYFSYDVKMKEKGDIPEGYSVSREKKERFSLILESASTNQTSMYLCASSSPGRTYEQYFGPGTRLTVT.